This T cell receptor beta chain was sequenced during a study of cytotoxic CD8 clonotypes in ibrutinib-treated CLL. The CDR3 has 14 residues. Per germline, CDR1 ENHRY and CDR2 SYGVKD. V was clipped by 10 bases and J by 3 bases, with 18 bases between them. From cryopreserved PBMCs came around 2 micrograms of genomic DNA used for TCR beta libraries. Profiled with immunoSEQ multiplex PCR; TCRdb holds only in-frame clones, not every one. Of approximately 84,000 clones in the sample, roughly 77% were seen once. The chain couples TRBV10-3 to TRBJ2-5, with D maybe TRBD2 (6 bases). Source: PBMCs, taken after 12 months of ibrutinib treatment. This receptor was obtained from a human donor with chronic lymphocytic leukemia. The CDR3 here is CATTWRVEEETQYF. The CDR3 DNA reads as TGTGCCACGACATGGAGGGTAGAGGAAGAGACCCAGTACTTC.